These 17 T cell receptor beta chains were all obtained from the same sample, sequenced in a study of blood T cell repertoires in COVID-19. The table came from immunoSEQ multiplex PCR; TCRdb's copy has only in-frame clones and leaves some out. Among fewer than 250,000 clones listed, about 81% were seen once. Sequences were obtained from peripheral blood. The receptor source for this set is a woman aged 60 to 75 with COVID-19, enrolled during active disease.

This clone was observed a single time. The rearrangement uses TRBV24-1 and TRBJ1-5; D uncertain. Germline V gene sequence: CDR1 KGHDR, CDR2 SFDVKD. The ends were cut back, 2 bases at V and 1 base at J, with 11 bases in the middle. There are 16 residues in the CDR3. In DNA form, the CDR3 reads TGTGCCACCAGTGATTCGGGGATCACGAGCAATCAGCCCCAGCATTTT. The encoded protein is CATSDSGITSNQPQHF.

This chain uses TRBV9 with TRBJ1-2; D might be TRBD1 (5 bases). This CDR3 spans 14 amino acids. Germline V lookup: CDR1 SGDLS, CDR2 YYNGEE. V lost 4 bases and J 3 bases, leaving 13 bases between the germline ends. For the CDR3, the DNA is TGTGCCAGCAGCCCGCGACAGCTAGACTATGGCTACACCTTC. As protein: CASSPRQLDYGYTF. Combining the CDR3 with reference TRBV9 and TRBJ1-2 gives the whole variable domain DSGVTQTPKHLITATGQRVTLRCSPRSGDLSVYWYQQSLDQGLQFLIQYYNGEERAKGNILERFSAQQFPDLHSELNLSSLELGDSALYFCASSPRQLDYGYTFGSGTRLTVV.

This chain joins TRBV19 and TRBJ2-1; 14 nucleotides agree with TRBD2. V trimming: 3 bases; J trimming: 9 bases; junction bases outside the gene matches: 7. The CDR3 length is 16 residues. CDR1 is LNHDA, CDR2 SQIVND, per germline (reference sequence). The DNA for the CDR3 is TGTGCCAGTAGTATTTTGGGGACTAGCGGGAGTTCTGAGCAGTTCTTC. It specifies CASSILGTSGSSEQFF.

V gene TRBV9 combines with J gene TRBJ2-2; 11 nucleotides agree with TRBD1. The CDR3 contains 16 residues. Germline CDR1 and CDR2: SGDLS and YYNGEE. V lost 4 bases and J lost 2; bases outside the gene matches: 4. DNA of the CDR3: TGTGCCAGCAGCTTCCGGACAGGGGGCAACACCGGGGAGCTGTTTTTT. Its translation is CASSFRTGGNTGELFF.

J is TRBJ2-5 and V is TRBV7-2, with D possibly matching TRBD2 (5 bases). The CDR3 sequence is 15 residues long. Germline V gene lookup returns CDR1 SGHTA and CDR2 FQGNSA. The V end was cut by 1 base, the J end by 4 bases, with 13 bases between. CDR3 nucleotide sequence: TGTGCCAGCAGCTTAGGGGAGCGCTTGCGAGAGACCCAGTACTTC. Its protein product is CASSLGERLRETQYF.

This chain connects TRBV5-4 to TRBJ2-3; 11 nucleotides line up with TRBD2. This CDR3 is built from 17 residues. CDR1 is SGHNT, CDR2 YYREEE, per germline (reference sequence). The J segment lost 1 base and the V segment lost 2 bases, leaving 6 bases of the junction unmatched. CDR3 in amino acids: CASSFPTSGMGTDTQYF. The CDR3 bases are TGTGCCAGCAGCTTCCCGACTAGCGGGATGGGCACAGATACGCAGTATTTT.

The V and J genes are TRBV25-1 and TRBJ2-3; 8 bases align to TRBD2. Germline CDR1 reads MGHDK; CDR2 reads SYGVNS. This CDR3 comprises 14 residues. Trimming cost V 3 bases and J 8 bases; bases outside gene matches: 7. The CDR3 nucleotides are TGTGCCAGCAGTGATATTGGAACTAGCGGTACGCAGTATTTT. Amino acid sequence: CASSDIGTSGTQYF.

The CDR3 DNA is TGTGCCTGGAGCCGGGGGCAGGGAGGGCCCTATAATTCACCCCTCCACTTT. Translating gives CAWSRGQGGPYNSPLHF. V and J are TRBV30 and TRBJ1-6, with D maybe TRBD1 (6 bases). Germline loops: CDR1 GTSNPN, CDR2 SVGIG (reference sequence). With 3 bases removed from V and 2 bases from J, the gap between germline ends came to 17 bases. The CDR3 consists of 17 residues.

The chain links TRBV6-4 to TRBJ2-1; 9 nucleotides align to TRBD2. The V segment lost 1 base and the J segment 8 bases; nucleotides outside the gene matches: 12. The CDR3 length is 17 residues. The germline V gene encodes CDR1 MRHNA and CDR2 SNTAGT. The CDR3 spells CASSDWLAGRVGDEQFF. CDR3 nucleotides: TGTGCCAGCAGTGACTGGCTAGCGGGGCGCGTTGGGGATGAGCAGTTCTTC.

The chain joins TRBV27 to TRBJ2-2; the D gene is possibly TRBD1 (6 bases). CDR1 is MNHEY and CDR2 is SMNVEV in the germline V gene (reference sequence). The V and J ends lost 2 bases and 6 bases respectively, with 10 bases between them. The CDR3 length is 14 residues. The CDR3 reads CASSLGPGAGELFF. CDR3 bases: TGTGCCAGCAGTTTAGGACCAGGGGCCGGGGAGCTGTTTTTT.

The chain joins TRBV5-6 to TRBJ2-1, with TRBD2 matching over 16 bases. This CDR3 contains 16 residues. Germline CDR1 reads SGHDT; CDR2 reads YYEEEE. The V segment lost 4 bases and the J segment 6 bases; nucleotides outside the gene matches: 4. CDR3 DNA sequence: TGTGCCAGCAGCGAGGGACTAGCGGGGGGGCTCAATGAGCAGTTCTTC. It yields the protein CASSEGLAGGLNEQFF.

The chain has TRBV6-5 and TRBJ1-4; D gene uncertain. V was cut by 9 bases and J by 7 bases, with 6 bases left in between. CDR1 and CDR2 (germline): MNHEY, SVGAGI. The length of the CDR3 is 10 residues. The CDR3 is CASRSEKLFF. In DNA form, the CDR3 reads TGTGCCAGTAGGAGTGAAAAACTGTTTTTT.

CDR3 nucleotides: TGTGCCAGCAGCTTAGAACTCATTTATGGCTACACCTTC. It is translated as CASSLELIYGYTF. The rearrangement uses TRBV7-2 and TRBJ1-2; no clear D. Germline CDR1 and CDR2: SGHTA and FQGNSA. CDR3 length: 13 residues. Trimming left V 1 base short and J 5 bases short, with 8 bases between.

V gene TRBV19 combines with J gene TRBJ2-5; 8 nucleotides line up with TRBD2. Germline V lookup: CDR1 LNHDA, CDR2 SQIVND (reference sequence). V lost 4 bases, J lost 5 bases, and 12 bases stayed unmatched. The CDR3 extends over 16 amino acids. CDR3 in DNA: TGTGCCAGTAGTACCGGGGGAGGCGGGAGGTCGGAGACCCAGTACTTC. Protein: CASSTGGGGRSETQYF.

The chain links TRBV5-1 to TRBJ2-7; the D gene is possibly TRBD2 (6 bases). The CDR3 consists of 14 residues. Germline assignment: CDR1 SGHRS and CDR2 YFSETQ. Trimming left V 2 bases short and J 0 bases short, with 9 bases between. CDR3 protein: CASSFLAFSYEQYF. The CDR3 DNA reads as TGCGCCAGCAGCTTTCTAGCGTTCTCCTACGAGCAGTACTTC.

The chain combines TRBV5-1 with TRBJ1-4; possible D gene TRBD1, 5 bases. Trimming took 0 bases from V and 6 from J, leaving 12 bases between them. CDR1 and CDR2 from the germline V gene are SGHRS and YFSETQ. CDR3 length: 15 residues. CDR3 DNA sequence: TGCGCCAGCAGCTTGGATCAGGGCAAGGATGAAAAACTGTTTTTT. This codes for CASSLDQGKDEKLFF.

V is TRBV6-5 and J is TRBJ2-2; D possibly corresponds to TRBD1 (5 bases). The CDR3 length is 14 residues. CDR1 is MNHEY and CDR2 is SVGAGI in the germline V gene. The V and J ends lost 5 bases and 1 base respectively, with 8 bases between them. CDR3 amino acids: CASSTDRNTGELFF. CDR3 nucleotide sequence: TGTGCCAGCAGTACTGACAGGAACACCGGGGAGCTGTTTTTT.